Listed here is a single TCR beta chain. The antigen remains undetermined. These data originate in a study of cytomegalovirus exposure and HLA in healthy donors. Study-level background: HLA-typed donors were the source of around 87 million unique TCRs, which an early data release held. Study outcomes and limitations: In a later analysis, TCR beta V- and J-gene trimming showed a link to a missense DCLRE1C variant. Across donors, presence/absence analyses took sequencing depth to be roughly uniform.

CDR1 is SGHNT and CDR2 is YYREEE in the germline V gene (reference sequence). The trim removed 3 bases at V and 1 base at J, leaving 3 bases unmatched. CDR3 length: 16 residues. Primers: 60 Vbeta forward and 13 Jbeta reverse. Profiling relied on immunoSEQ multiplex PCR, and the TCRdb table lists in-frame clones only, not all of them. The sample has 100,000 to 150,000 clones, more than 70% seen once. The chain combines TRBV5-4 with TRBJ2-5, with 13 bases identical to TRBD2. The specimen was PBMCs. This TCR was recovered from a man younger than 40 in good health and CMV-seronegative. The chain's CDR3 is CASSSGLAGVQETQYF. The CDR3 coding sequence is TGTGCCAGCAGCTCTGGACTAGCGGGGGTCCAAGAGACCCAGTACTTC.